This TCR beta chain was observed in a study of T cell responses to AZD1222 COVID-19 vaccine. Germline assignment: CDR1 MRHNA and CDR2 SNTAGT. The CDR3 has 19 residues. V lost 0 bases and J lost 0, with 15 bases in between. Data came from immunoSEQ multiplex PCR; TCRdb stores just in-frame clones and leaves some out. Among 110,000 to 150,000 clones listed, approximately 85% were seen once. As to this clone: The antigen is undetermined.

Findings of the study overall: Among the donors, most were white British and more were female, and clonal diversity was possibly underestimated. The number of AZD1222 recipients seropositive at baseline was only 5 to 7. CD4 TCRs linked to vaccination spanned spike, dominating at 160-218 and 743-854.

This TCR was recovered from an adult in good health. Here the sequenced sample was peripheral blood, taken on day 0 of AZD1222 vaccination. The chain has TRBV6-4 and TRBJ1-6; D remains unclear. The CDR3 coding sequence is TGTGCCAGCAGTGACTCCCAGGCCGATCGTAGCTCCTATAATTCACCCCTCCACTTT. It is translated as CASSDSQADRSSYNSPLHF.